The 26 T cell receptor beta chains in this list originate from one sample, sequenced in a study of T cell responses to AZD1222 COVID-19 vaccine. The method was immunoSEQ multiplex PCR; TCRdb's version includes in-frame clones alone and lacks a portion of them. The table records more than 95,000 clones, about 89% of them present only once. The material sequenced was peripheral blood, taken 28 days after the second AZD1222 dose. The receptor set was obtained from an adult who received the AZD1222 COVID-19 vaccine.

V gene TRBV5-1 combines with J gene TRBJ2-3, with D possibly TRBD1 on 6 matching bases. The CDR3 extends over 13 amino acids. The germline gives CDR1 SGHRS, CDR2 YFSETQ. V lost 3 bases, J lost 6 bases, and 11 bases lay in between. This CDR3 is CASSSDRTDTQYF. For the CDR3, the DNA is TGCGCCAGCAGCTCGGACAGAACGGATACGCAGTATTTT.

The chain links TRBV6-1 to TRBJ1-3; perhaps TRBD1 as D (6 bases). Deletions cut 3 bases from V and 2 bases from J, with 11 bases between. The CDR3 length is 15 residues. In germline, CDR1 is MNHNS, CDR2 SASEGT. The CDR3 is CASSEVRGTGNTIYF. CDR3 nucleotides: TGTGCCAGCAGTGAGGTTAGGGGGACTGGAAACACCATATATTTT.

V usage is TRBV24-1 and J usage is TRBJ2-1; TRBD2 matches 12 bases. The CDR3 length is 17 residues. The V gene end was trimmed by 1 base and the J gene end by 7 bases; junction bases not matched to a gene: 7. CDR1 and CDR2 from the germline V gene are KGHDR and SFDVKD. CDR3 bases: TGTGCCACCAGTGATTTTCCCAAACTAGCGGGAGGTAATGAGCAGTTCTTC. As protein: CATSDFPKLAGGNEQFF.

The rearrangement joins TRBV12-3 or TRBV12-4 to TRBJ1-4; D not resolved. This CDR3 contains 13 residues. Trimming left V 3 bases short and J 8 bases short, with 10 bases between. The CDR3 sequence is CASSFLYAEKLFF. In DNA form, the CDR3 reads TGTGCCAGCAGTTTTCTGTACGCAGAAAAACTGTTTTTT.

This clone was detected a few times. This sequence joins TRBV24-1 and TRBJ2-1; no clear D. The CDR3 loop spans 11 amino acids. Germline values: CDR1 KGHDR, CDR2 SFDVKD. With 6 bases removed from V and 10 bases from J, the gap between germline ends came to 9 bases. In DNA, the CDR3 is TGTGCCACCAGTTCAGGCGACGAGCAGTTCTTC. It encodes CATSSGDEQFF.

The J gene is TRBJ1-1, the V gene TRBV18; TRBD1 matches at 11 bases. Germline loops: CDR1 KGHSH, CDR2 LQKENI. V shed 3 bases and J 1 base; nucleotides not matched to a gene: 4. This CDR3 region has 16 residues. The CDR3 DNA is TGTGCCAGCTCACCGGGACAGGGGGGGCCGAACACTGAAGCTTTCTTT. It is translated as CASSPGQGGPNTEAFF.

J is TRBJ1-3 and V is TRBV4-1; D unresolved. The germline V gene encodes CDR1 MGHRA and CDR2 YSYEKL. The CDR3 is made up of 17 amino acids. V lost 0 bases and J 0 bases, leaving 12 bases between the germline ends. The CDR3 sequence: CASSQDPNRSSGNTIYF. In DNA, the CDR3 is TGCGCCAGCAGCCAAGACCCAAACCGGAGCTCTGGAAACACCATATATTTT.

This chain uses TRBV18 with TRBJ1-4; weak D call: TRBD1 (5 bases). Looked up from germline, CDR1 is KGHSH and CDR2 is LQKENI. V was pared by 1 base and J by 7 bases, with 19 bases between. The CDR3 length is 17 residues. CDR3 sequence (DNA): TGTGCCAGCTCACCACAAAACAACAGGCTGAAAGCTGAAAAACTGTTTTTT. Encoded protein: CASSPQNNRLKAEKLFF.

The chain has TRBV30 and TRBJ2-5, with 10 nucleotides matching TRBD2. This CDR3 contains 18 residues. CDR1 and CDR2 (germline): GTSNPN, SVGIG (reference sequence). The V gene end was trimmed by 0 bases and the J gene end by 5 bases; junction bases not matched to a gene: 15. The CDR3 DNA is TGTGCCTGGAGTGTTTGGTTAGAGACTGAGCGGGAGGGGGAGACCCAGTACTTC. Amino acid sequence: CAWSVWLETEREGETQYF.

The table lists this clone with a count of one. This chain uses TRBV2 with TRBJ2-7; 9 nucleotides agree with TRBD1. The CDR3 sequence is 14 residues long. Germline CDR1 reads SNHLY; CDR2 reads FYNNEI. The V segment lost 6 bases and the J segment 5 bases; nucleotides outside the gene matches: 8. CDR3 coding DNA: TGTGCCAGCAGAGACCGGGACAGGGATAACGAGCAGTACTTC. This sequence encodes CASRDRDRDNEQYF.

The chain is built from TRBV3-1 (or the pseudogene TRBV3-2) and TRBJ2-7; 8 bases match TRBD2. This CDR3 contains 17 residues. CDR1 and CDR2 (germline): LGHDT, YNNKEL (reference sequence). The V segment lost 1 base and the J segment 0 bases; nucleotides outside the gene matches: 8. CDR3 DNA sequence: TGTGCCAGCAGCCAAGCTCGACTAGCGAGGAGCTCCTACGAGCAGTACTTC. Protein sequence: CASSQARLARSSYEQYF.

This clone was picked up a small number of times. This chain joins TRBV18 and TRBJ1-6; no clear D. The germline V and J ends were trimmed by 3 bases and 10 bases, with 13 bases remaining between them. Germline loops: CDR1 KGHSH, CDR2 LQKENI. This CDR3 has 14 residues. This CDR3 reads CASSPTGERSPLHF. The CDR3 region has the DNA TGTGCCAGCTCACCTACCGGGGAGCGGTCACCCCTCCACTTT.

The chain combines TRBV10-2 with TRBJ2-5; TRBD2 might be the D (6 bases). Trimming pared 4 bases from V and 6 bases from J, leaving 12 bases between. The CDR3 covers 13 residues. CDR1 and CDR2 from the germline V gene are WSHSY and SAAADI. The CDR3 DNA is TGCGCCAGCAGTGGCGGGACGGCAAAGACCCAGTACTTC. As protein: CASSGGTAKTQYF.

This chain connects TRBV27 to TRBJ1-2, with no clear D. Trimming pared 8 bases from V and 7 bases from J, leaving 17 bases between. The CDR3 has 13 residues. Germline values: CDR1 MNHEY, CDR2 SMNVEV (reference sequence). CDR3 loop: CASGERTHSGYTF. The CDR3 bases are TGTGCCAGCGGCGAACGGACTCATAGTGGCTACACCTTC.

The chain links TRBV4-1 to TRBJ2-7; D possibly corresponds to TRBD1 (5 bases). The ends were cut back, 1 base at V and 4 bases at J, with 11 bases in the middle. The CDR3 sequence is 14 residues long. Germline assignment: CDR1 MGHRA and CDR2 YSYEKL. The CDR3 DNA reads as TGCGCCAGCAGCCAAGGCCCCCAGGGTTACGAGCAGTACTTC. This gives the protein CASSQGPQGYEQYF.

This clone was seen just once. The chain employs TRBV5-1 and TRBJ2-2; D is perhaps TRBD2 (6 bases). The germline V gene has CDR1 SGHRS and CDR2 YFSETQ. The CDR3 runs to 18 residues. V was cut by 1 base and J by 1 base, with 17 bases left in between. The CDR3 DNA reads as TGCGCCAGCAGCTTGAAGCTCGGCAGGACTATGAACACCGGGGAGCTGTTTTTT. Translation: CASSLKLGRTMNTGELFF.

This chain connects TRBV3-1 (or the pseudogene TRBV3-2) to TRBJ2-7; tentative D call: TRBD1 (5 bases). V lost 4 bases to trimming and J lost 5 bases, with 6 bases between them. CDR1 is LGHDT and CDR2 is YNNKEL in the germline V gene (reference sequence). The CDR3 is made up of 11 amino acids. The CDR3 protein is CASSLGDEQYF. The DNA of the CDR3 is TGTGCCAGCAGCCTAGGGGACGAGCAGTACTTC.

The rearrangement uses TRBV7-9 and TRBJ2-1; a possible D gene is TRBD1 (6 bases). V was pared by 1 base and J by 3 bases, with 13 bases between. There are 16 residues in the CDR3. Germline assignment: CDR1 SEHNR and CDR2 FQNEAQ (reference sequence). This CDR3 is CASSLVRGLFYNEQFF. CDR3 DNA: TGTGCCAGCAGCTTAGTCAGGGGCCTATTCTACAATGAGCAGTTCTTC.

Only a few counts were recorded for this clone. The V call is TRBV5-1, the J call TRBJ2-7; D unclear. This CDR3 region has 14 residues. V lost 4 bases, J lost 5 bases, and 16 bases lay in between. Germline V gives CDR1 SGHRS, CDR2 YFSETQ. As DNA, the CDR3 is TGCGCCAGCAGCGGCGACCTACGGAGAAACGAGCAGTACTTC. Translated: CASSGDLRRNEQYF.

This clone has just one count. The chain recombines TRBV6-5 with TRBJ1-2; 8 nucleotides line up with TRBD1. CDR3 length: 15 residues. V shed 7 bases, J shed 0 bases, and the junction held 7 bases outside the gene matches. Germline V lookup: CDR1 MNHEY, CDR2 SVGAGI. DNA of the CDR3: TGTGCCAGCAAGGACAGGGCAACTACTAACTATGGCTACACCTTC. This gives the protein CASKDRATTNYGYTF.

The V call is TRBV7-9, the J call TRBJ1-4, with D tentatively TRBD1 (6 bases). V lost 2 bases and J lost 8, with 21 bases in between. CDR1 SEHNR and CDR2 FQNEAQ come from the germline V gene (reference sequence). CDR3 length equals 17 residues. CDR3 in amino acids: CASSLPAWGGREEKLFF. The CDR3 bases are TGTGCCAGCAGCTTACCCGCGTGGGGGGGGCGAGAAGAAAAACTGTTTTTT.

This clone was counted only a few times. The J gene is TRBJ1-2, the V gene TRBV12-3 or TRBV12-4; D remains ambiguous. The CDR3 contains 13 residues. The V end lost 4 bases, the J end lost 0 bases, and 6 bases lay between the germline ends. The CDR3 sequence: CASSSGPNYGYTF. In DNA form, the CDR3 reads TGTGCCAGCAGTTCCGGACCTAACTATGGCTACACCTTC.

This rearrangement joins TRBV5-4 to TRBJ2-5; 9 bases line up with TRBD2. With 1 base clipped from V and 4 bases from J, the junction kept 5 bases outside the gene matches. CDR3 length equals 15 residues. CDR1 and CDR2 from the germline V gene are SGHNT and YYREEE (reference sequence). The CDR3, as DNA: TGTGCCAGCAGCTTGATGACTAGCGGTGGAGAGACCCAGTACTTC. Protein sequence: CASSLMTSGGETQYF.

This chain joins TRBV6-6 and TRBJ1-1; D is unclear. CDR3 length: 13 amino acids. V lost 2 bases, J lost 1 base, and 5 bases lay in between. Germline V gene lookup returns CDR1 MNHNY and CDR2 SVGAGI (reference sequence). The DNA for the CDR3 is TGTGCCAGCAGTTACGGGTCGAACACTGAAGCTTTCTTT. Translating gives CASSYGSNTEAFF.

V gene TRBV7-8 combines with J gene TRBJ2-1; TRBD2 aligns across 9 bases. J lost 5 bases, V lost 2 bases, and 1 base had no gene match. Germline loops: CDR1 SGHVS, CDR2 FQNEAQ. This CDR3 has 14 residues. The CDR3 DNA sequence: TGTGCCAGCAGCTTACTAGCGGGGAACAATGAGCAGTTCTTC. Its protein is CASSLLAGNNEQFF.

This chain connects TRBV5-4 to TRBJ2-7; 10 nucleotides line up with TRBD2. V lost 4 bases to trimming and J lost 6 bases; unmatched junction nucleotides: 16. The CDR3 extends over 17 amino acids. Per the germline V gene, CDR1 is SGHNT and CDR2 is YYREEE (reference sequence). Here the CDR3 DNA reads TGTGCCAGCAGCCCGGATGGGGGGCTAGCGGGAGTTCGCGAGCAGTACTTC. The encoded protein is CASSPDGGLAGVREQYF.